This entry concerns a single TCR beta chain. The CDR3 spans 15 residues. Germline loops: CDR1 LNHDA, CDR2 SQIVND (reference sequence). V lost 3 bases and J lost 1, with 12 bases in between. Sequenced by immunoSEQ multiplex PCR; TCRdb stores in-frame clones only, minus some. The table includes some 70,000 clones, 93% detected once. This record comes from a study of PD-1 blockade in classical Hodgkin lymphoma. Time point given: newly diagnosed, previously untreated cHL patient sample. The sequence was obtained from a human donor with classical Hodgkin lymphoma. Material: peripheral blood mononuclear cells (PBMCs). V usage is TRBV19 and J usage is TRBJ2-5, with D unresolved. The CDR3 DNA reads TGTGCCAGTAGTATTGGCAGACCGCTCCAAGAGACCCAGTACTTC. Amino acids: CASSIGRPLQETQYF.